This T cell receptor beta chain was captured by sequencing in a study of technical replicates of blood from a few donors. CDR1 and CDR2 from the germline V gene are MGHRA and YSYEKL. This CDR3 region has 20 residues. V lost 0 bases and J 0 bases, leaving 21 bases between the germline ends. Profiling relied on immunoSEQ multiplex PCR, and the TCRdb table lists in-frame clones only, not all of them. The sample has 80,000 to 100,000 clones, 90% to 95% seen once. The V and J genes are TRBV4-1 and TRBJ1-5; D not resolved. The sequence came from a human donor in good health. Material for sequencing was T cells isolated from PBMCs. CDR3 DNA: TGCGCCAGCAGCCAAGAGGACTGGGAGACGGCGGCCTATAGCAATCAGCCCCAGCATTTT. It is translated as CASSQEDWETAAYSNQPQHF.